One sample yielded the 16 T cell receptor beta chains listed below, sequenced in a study of identical twins. TCRdb passed the 5' RACE reads through MiXCR, listing each CDR3 protein once. Here the sample spans 400,000 to 600,000 distinct CDR3 sequences, about 20% being singletons. These data were also reused for a study on yellow fever vaccine responses in identical twins.

Material: CD4+ T cells sorted from blood. These TCRs come from a woman aged 18-30 years in good health.

This clonotype was counted only a few times. The chain is built from TRBV10-3 and TRBJ2-2; possibly TRBD1 or TRBD2 for D (5 bases each). Between the trimmed V and J ends, which lost 3 bases and 3 bases, there was a span of 8 bases. Germline V gene sequence: CDR1 ENHRY, CDR2 SYGVKD. CDR3 length: 14 residues. The CDR3 is CAISERGDTGELFF. CDR3 nucleotides: TGTGCCATCAGTGAACGGGGCGACACCGGGGAGCTGTTTTTT.

The rearrangement uses TRBV29-1 and TRBJ2-1, with 12 bases lining up with TRBD2. The CDR3 totals 16 residues. The V segment lost 3 bases and the J segment 6 bases; nucleotides outside the gene matches: 9. Germline-derived CDR1 and CDR2 are SQVTM and ANQGSEA. The CDR3 is CSVEVLAGGPSNEQFF. The CDR3 DNA reads TGCAGCGTTGAGGTTCTAGCGGGGGGGCCGAGCAATGAGCAGTTCTTC.

CDR3 residues: CASSPTLIQETQYF. DNA for the CDR3: TGTGCCAGCAGCCCTACACTGATCCAAGAGACCCAGTACTTC. The chain is built from TRBV7-2 and TRBJ2-5; no firm D call. Trimming cost V 5 bases and J 1 base, with 11 bases left between them. The germline V gene encodes CDR1 SGHTA and CDR2 FQGNSA. This CDR3 has 14 amino acids.

The chain couples TRBV11-1 to TRBJ2-5, with a weak D call TRBD2 (5 bases). Deletions cut 6 bases from V and 5 bases from J, with 13 bases between. Germline CDR1 is SGHAT and CDR2 is FQDESV (reference sequence). The CDR3 is 13 residues long. The CDR3 bases are TGTGCCAGCAGAATAACGGAGGTGGAGACCCAGTACTTC. Protein product: CASRITEVETQYF. Complete variable domain (other parts from reference TRBV11-1 and TRBJ2-5): EAEVAQSPRYKITEKSQAVAFWCDPISGHATLYWYRQILGQGPELLVQFQDESVVDDSQLPKDRFSAERLKGVDSTLKIQPAELGDSAMYLCASRITEVETQYFGPGTRLLVL.

This clonotype was counted a few times. V usage is TRBV28 and J usage is TRBJ1-2; D perhaps matches TRBD1 (5 bases). The CDR3 has 13 residues. CDR1 MDHEN and CDR2 SYDVKM come from the germline V gene. V dropped 2 bases and J dropped 5 bases, with 9 bases sitting between them. The CDR3 reads CASSLTTEYGYTF. For the CDR3, the DNA is TGTGCCAGCAGTTTAACGACAGAATATGGCTACACCTTC.

This clonotype was seen only a few times. This sequence joins TRBV29-1 and TRBJ1-2; the D gene is possibly TRBD1 (5 bases). The CDR3 is 15 residues long. CDR1 is SQVTM, CDR2 ANQGSEA, per germline. V gave up 2 bases and J gave up 4 bases, with 17 bases separating them. CDR3 sequence: CSVELMDIVSYGYTF. The CDR3 nucleotides are TGCAGCGTTGAACTTATGGACATAGTCAGCTATGGCTACACCTTC. Full variable domain (rest looked up from reference TRBV29-1 and TRBJ1-2): SAVISQKPSRDICQRGTSLTIQCQVDSQVTMMFWYRQQPGQSLTLIATANQGSEATYESGFVIDKFPISRPNLTFSTLTVSNMSPEDSSIYLCSVELMDIVSYGYTFGSGTRLTVV.

This clonotype has ten or more counts. This chain joins TRBV12-3 or TRBV12-4 and TRBJ2-7; 7 bases are shared with TRBD2. With V trimmed by 0 bases and J by 5 bases, 7 bases remained unmatched. The CDR3 runs to 15 residues. CDR3 bases: TGTGCCAGCAGTTTAGCCCCCTTGGGAGGGAACGAGCAGTACTTC. Protein sequence: CASSLAPLGGNEQYF.

This clonotype was seen only a few times. The CDR3 is CASSGGVNYGYTF. CDR3 DNA: TGCGCCAGCAGCGGCGGGGTTAACTATGGCTACACCTTC. The gene calls are TRBV5-1 and TRBJ1-2, with unresolved D. The CDR3 runs 13 residues. Germline V CDR1 and CDR2: SGHRS, YFSETQ. Trimming pared 4 bases from V and 1 base from J, leaving 8 bases between.

This clonotype was seen more than once but under ten times. The chain combines TRBV28 with TRBJ2-1, with 10 bases that match TRBD1. The CDR3 spans 12 residues. Trimming cost V 10 bases and J 8 bases; bases outside gene matches: 5. Per germline, CDR1 MDHEN and CDR2 SYDVKM. The CDR3 bases are TGTGCCATCAGGGACAGGGGACATGAGCAGTTCTTC. This translates into CAIRDRGHEQFF.

CDR3 loop: CASSPGTGIGDTQYF. CDR3 bases: TGTGCCAGCAGCCCCGGGACAGGGATTGGGGATACGCAGTATTTT. The genes are TRBV3-1 and TRBJ2-3, with 9 bases aligning to TRBD1. The J segment lost 6 bases and the V segment lost 4 bases, leaving 8 bases of the junction unmatched. Looked up from germline, CDR1 is LGHDT and CDR2 is YNNKEL (reference sequence). The CDR3 is 15 residues long.

This clonotype occurred a few times. A junction end diverges from the germline sequence, so it may reflect a read error. The chain has TRBV7-9 and TRBJ2-1, with TRBD2 identical over 9 bases. Germline CDR1 reads SEHNR; CDR2 reads FQNEAQ (reference sequence). The length of the CDR3 is 14 residues. CDR3 sequence (DNA): TGTGCCAGCAGCTTAATGTCTGGCGGGGGGGCTTTTGTCTTC. Protein: CASSLMSGGGAFVF.

This clonotype came up many times. The genes are TRBV18 and TRBJ1-1; no firm D call. Germline CDR1 reads KGHSH; CDR2 reads LQKENI. V dropped 0 bases and J dropped 8 bases, with 7 bases sitting between them. This CDR3 has 12 amino acids. This CDR3 reads CASSPPTREAFF. CDR3 nucleotides: TGTGCCAGCTCACCACCTACGAGAGAAGCTTTCTTT.

Only a few counts were recorded for this clonotype. V gene TRBV6-1 combines with J gene TRBJ2-2; D call uncertain. Per the germline V gene, CDR1 is MNHNS and CDR2 is SASEGT. V shed 1 base and J shed 6 bases, with 6 bases lying between them. The CDR3 runs to 13 residues. The CDR3 coding sequence is TGTGCCAGCAGTGAAGTCACCCCCGGGGAGCTGTTTTTT. It translates to CASSEVTPGELFF.

This chain uses TRBV12-3 or TRBV12-4 with TRBJ2-3, with 13 bases that match TRBD2. CDR3 length: 14 amino acids. V was clipped by 6 bases and J by 7 bases; unmatched bases: 4. In nucleotides, the CDR3 is TGTGCCAGCAGGGGACTAGCGGGAATTTATACGCAGTATTTT. Its protein product is CASRGLAGIYTQYF.

This clonotype has more than one count but fewer than ten. The chain couples TRBV5-1 to TRBJ2-5; tentative D call: TRBD2 (6 bases). Germline-derived CDR1 and CDR2 are SGHRS and YFSETQ. The CDR3 loop spans 14 amino acids. Trimming shortened V by 0 bases and J by 1 base, and 7 bases separated the two germline ends. The CDR3: CASSLGLGQETQYF. CDR3 in DNA: TGCGCCAGCAGCTTGGGACTAGGCCAAGAGACCCAGTACTTC.

This sequence joins TRBV11-3 and TRBJ2-1, with unresolved D. The CDR3 is 13 amino acids. Germline-derived CDR1 and CDR2 are SGHNT and YENEEA. V was trimmed by 2 bases and J by 4 bases, leaving 6 bases between them. This CDR3 reads CASSLNGYNEQFF. The CDR3 DNA is TGTGCCAGCAGCTTAAACGGGTACAATGAGCAGTTCTTC.